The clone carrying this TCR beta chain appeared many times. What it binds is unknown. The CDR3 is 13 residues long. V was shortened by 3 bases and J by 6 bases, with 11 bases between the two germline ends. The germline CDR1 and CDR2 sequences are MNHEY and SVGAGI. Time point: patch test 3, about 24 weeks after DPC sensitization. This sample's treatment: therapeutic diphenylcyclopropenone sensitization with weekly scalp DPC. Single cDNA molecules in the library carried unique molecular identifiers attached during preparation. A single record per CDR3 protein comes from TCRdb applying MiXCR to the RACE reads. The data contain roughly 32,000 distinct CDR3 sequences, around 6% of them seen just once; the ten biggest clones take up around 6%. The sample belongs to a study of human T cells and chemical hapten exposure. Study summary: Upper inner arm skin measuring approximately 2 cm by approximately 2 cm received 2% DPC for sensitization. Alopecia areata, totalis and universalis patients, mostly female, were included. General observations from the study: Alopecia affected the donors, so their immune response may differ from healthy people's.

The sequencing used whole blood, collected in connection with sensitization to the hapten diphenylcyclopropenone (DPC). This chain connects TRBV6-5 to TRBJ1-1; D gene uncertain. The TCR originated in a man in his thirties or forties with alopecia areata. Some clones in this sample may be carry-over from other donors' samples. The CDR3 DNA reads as TGTGCCAGCAGTTATCAACGGGAAGCTGAAGCTTTCTTT. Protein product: CASSYQREAEAFF.